Each of the 9 T cell receptor beta chains below was sequenced from the same sample in a study of CD8 T cells in ankylosing spondylitis. TCRdb analysed the 5' RACE reads with MiXCR anew, one entry per CDR3 protein. This sample has 250,000 or so distinct CDR3 sequences; over 15% occur once, and the top ten carry roughly a third. What was sequenced was blood, either unsorted or a sorted T cell fraction (not recorded which). The receptors were sampled from a male donor with ankylosing spondylitis or in good health (not recorded which).

This clonotype was found once. The rearrangement uses TRBV5-4 and TRBJ1-5; D perhaps matches TRBD1 (6 bases). Germline lookup yields CDR1 SGHNT and CDR2 YYREEE (reference sequence). The CDR3 sequence is 19 residues long. Trimming took off 0 bases at V and 2 bases at J, with 21 bases between the two ends. CDR3 sequence: CASSLEGSGGRRGNQPQHF. The CDR3 nucleotides read TGTGCCAGCAGCTTGGAGGGATCGGGGGGCCGTAGGGGCAATCAGCCCCAGCATTTT.

This clonotype was counted between two and nine times. The chain has TRBV4-3 and TRBJ2-3; D is undetermined. Trimming shortened V by 4 bases and J by 0 bases, and 14 bases separated the two germline ends. Per the germline V gene, CDR1 is LGHNA and CDR2 is YSLEER. This CDR3 region has 16 residues. The CDR3 DNA is TGCGCCAGCAGCCCCAAGATATCTGGGAGCACAGATACGCAGTATTTT. This sequence encodes CASSPKISGSTDTQYF.

This clonotype turned up a few times. This chain links TRBV28 with TRBJ2-7; D is perhaps TRBD2 (6 bases). Germline V gene sequence: CDR1 MDHEN, CDR2 SYDVKM. The CDR3 extends over 14 amino acids. V was shortened by 5 bases and J by 3 bases, with 14 bases between the two germline ends. Here the CDR3 DNA reads TGTGCCAGCAGTATCCCGGGGGTTCTCTACGAGCAGTACTTC. Its translation: CASSIPGVLYEQYF.

V gene TRBV29-1 combines with J gene TRBJ2-1, with TRBD1 identical over 8 bases. The CDR3 length is 12 residues. CDR1 and CDR2 (germline): SQVTM, ANQGSEA. J lost 6 bases, V lost 3 bases, and 1 base had no gene match. CDR3: CSVDDRGNEQFF. CDR3 coding DNA: TGCAGCGTTGATGACAGGGGCAATGAGCAGTTCTTC.

The CDR3 spells CSVVPLGGVNEQFF. The CDR3 coding sequence is TGCAGCGTTGTGCCCCTCGGGGGGGTAAATGAGCAGTTCTTC. The chain has TRBV29-1 and TRBJ2-1, with 8 bases aligning to TRBD2. V lost 4 bases and J lost 7; bases outside the gene matches: 9. Germline V gene lookup returns CDR1 SQVTM and CDR2 ANQGSEA. This CDR3 is built from 14 residues.

The chain couples TRBV7-2 to TRBJ2-1; 9 bases map to TRBD2. In germline, CDR1 is SGHTA, CDR2 FQGNSA. J was trimmed by 6 bases and V by 5 bases; bases with no gene match: 14. The CDR3 is made up of 17 amino acids. The CDR3, as DNA: TGTGCCAGCAGCCCCCGGCTAGCGGGAATCCTTCCCAATGAGCAGTTCTTC. This sequence encodes CASSPRLAGILPNEQFF.

This clonotype occurred many times. The chain combines TRBV4-2 with TRBJ1-5; D remains ambiguous. CDR1 and CDR2 from the germline V gene are LGHNA and YNFKEQ. Trimming took off 0 bases at V and 4 bases at J, with 7 bases between the two ends. The CDR3 has 14 amino acids. The CDR3 DNA reads as TGTGCCAGCAGCCAAGATCTGATGAATCAGCCCCAGCATTTT. It encodes CASSQDLMNQPQHF.

The chain employs TRBV5-5 and TRBJ1-1, with D possibly TRBD1 on 5 matching bases. Deletions cut 2 bases from V and 0 bases from J, with 11 bases between. CDR3 size: 15 residues. The V gene's germline CDR1 is SGHKS and CDR2 YYEKEE (reference sequence). The CDR3, as DNA: TGTGCCAGCAGCTTCTCGGGGCCGATGAACACTGAAGCTTTCTTT. This codes for CASSFSGPMNTEAFF.

This sequence joins TRBV29-1 and TRBJ2-1; tentatively, D is TRBD1 (5 bases). This CDR3 has 10 amino acids. Germline V gives CDR1 SQVTM, CDR2 ANQGSEA. Trimming stripped 4 bases from V and 10 bases from J, with 8 bases between. CDR3 residues: CSVVGAEQFF. The CDR3 region has the DNA TGCAGCGTTGTTGGGGCAGAGCAGTTCTTC.